This record concerns one TCR beta chain sequence. The entry originates in a study of blood T cell repertoires in COVID-19. About the research overall: The samples span acute and convalescent COVID-19 from the United States, Italy and Spain.

TCRdb's copy holds only in-frame clones and misses some; the assay was immunoSEQ multiplex PCR. The repertoire holds more than 400,000 clones, with 90% as singletons. Each recovered donor of Cohort 3 presented with two negative PCRs, clearance, or symptom resolution. This CDR3 is built from 15 residues. Looked up from germline, CDR1 is LGHNA and CDR2 is YNFKEQ. Trimming took 0 bases from V and 6 from J; bases not matched to a gene: 3. The chain links TRBV4-2 to TRBJ2-1; 9 bases are shared with TRBD1. The specimen sequenced was PBMCs or T cells enriched from blood (not recorded which). The source of this sequence is a man aged 18-30 years who had recovered from COVID-19. The CDR3 DNA sequence: TGTGCCAGCAGCCAAGATGAGACAGGGGGCAATGAGCAGTTCTTC. Its translation is CASSQDETGGNEQFF.